This T cell receptor beta chain is drawn from a study of CD8+ T cells in alopecia areata. Study background: Tofacitinib administration to treated patients was oral, at 5 to 10 mg twice daily. Findings of the study overall: With patients, TCR sharing proved less clear than in mice, a difference possibly related to HLA. Affected lesional scalp, above all in alopecia totalis/universalis, was more clonal than normal scalp. Scalp sequencing captures resident alphabeta T cells of normal skin too.

The treatment denotes: oral pan-JAK inhibitor, 5-10 mg twice daily. For this clone: What it binds is unknown.

Extracted from the samples, RNA was reverse transcribed into cDNA to serve as the sequencing template. Profiling relied on immunoSEQ multiplex PCR, and the TCRdb table lists in-frame clones only, not all of them. This sample yields roughly 200,000 clones, of which around two fifths are seen a single time; almost 0.5% belongs to the top ten. The CDR3 is 13 residues long. Trimming took 2 bases from V and 2 from J, leaving 6 bases between them. CDR1 and CDR2 (germline): MNHEY, SVGAGI. This TCR was sampled from a human donor with alopecia areata. The chain joins TRBV6-5 to TRBJ2-5; D not certain. The input for sequencing was CD4+ T cells sorted from blood, taken at approximately week 31, from a patient treated with tofacitinib. The DNA for the CDR3 is TGTGCCAGCAGTTACACTCTACAAGAGACCCAGTACTTC. Its translation: CASSYTLQETQYF.